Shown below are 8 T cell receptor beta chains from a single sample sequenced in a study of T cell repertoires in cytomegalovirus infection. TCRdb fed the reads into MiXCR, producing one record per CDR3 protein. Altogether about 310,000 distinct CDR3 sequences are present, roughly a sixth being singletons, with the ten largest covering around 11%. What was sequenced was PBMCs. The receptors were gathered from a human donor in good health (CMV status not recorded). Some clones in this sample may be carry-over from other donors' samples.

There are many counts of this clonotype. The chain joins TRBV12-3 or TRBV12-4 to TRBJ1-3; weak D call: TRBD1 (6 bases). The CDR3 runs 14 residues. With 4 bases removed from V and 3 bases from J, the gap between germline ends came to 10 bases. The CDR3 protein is CASSSRTVGNTIYF. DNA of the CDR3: TGTGCCAGCAGTTCCCGGACAGTTGGAAACACCATATATTTT.

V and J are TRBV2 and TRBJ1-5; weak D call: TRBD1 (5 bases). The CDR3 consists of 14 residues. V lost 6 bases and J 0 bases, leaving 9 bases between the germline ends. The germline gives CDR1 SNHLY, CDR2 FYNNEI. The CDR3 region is CASRDTRSNQPQHF. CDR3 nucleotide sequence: TGTGCCAGCAGGGACACCCGTAGCAATCAGCCCCAGCATTTT.

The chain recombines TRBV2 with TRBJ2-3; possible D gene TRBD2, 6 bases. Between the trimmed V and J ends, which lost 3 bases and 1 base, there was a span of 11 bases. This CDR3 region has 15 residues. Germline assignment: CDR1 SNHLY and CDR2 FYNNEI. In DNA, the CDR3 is TGTGCCAGCAGTGAGTGGAGGGCAGGCACAGATACGCAGTATTTT. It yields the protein CASSEWRAGTDTQYF.

This chain's CDR3 is CSAVTSGSMGTQYF. The DNA of the CDR3 is TGCAGTGCTGTGACTAGCGGGTCGATGGGGACCCAGTACTTC. This chain uses TRBV20-1 with TRBJ2-5; 10 positions agree with TRBD2. Germline values: CDR1 DFQATT, CDR2 SNEGSKA (reference sequence). This CDR3 is 14 amino acids long. V was clipped by 5 bases and J by 7 bases; unmatched bases: 10.

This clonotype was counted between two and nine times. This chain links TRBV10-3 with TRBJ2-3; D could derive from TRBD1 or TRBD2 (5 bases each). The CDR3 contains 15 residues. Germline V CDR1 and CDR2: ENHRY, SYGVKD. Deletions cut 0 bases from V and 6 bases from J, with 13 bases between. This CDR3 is CAISESGGPTDTQYF. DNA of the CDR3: TGTGCCATCAGTGAGTCTGGGGGACCCACTGATACGCAGTATTTT.

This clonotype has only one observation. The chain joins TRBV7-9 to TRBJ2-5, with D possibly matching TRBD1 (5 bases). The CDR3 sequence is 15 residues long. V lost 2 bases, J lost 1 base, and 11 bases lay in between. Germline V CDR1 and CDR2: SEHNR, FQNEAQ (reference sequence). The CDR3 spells CASSLSRQSQETQYF. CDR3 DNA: TGTGCCAGCAGCTTATCAAGACAGAGCCAAGAGACCCAGTACTTC.

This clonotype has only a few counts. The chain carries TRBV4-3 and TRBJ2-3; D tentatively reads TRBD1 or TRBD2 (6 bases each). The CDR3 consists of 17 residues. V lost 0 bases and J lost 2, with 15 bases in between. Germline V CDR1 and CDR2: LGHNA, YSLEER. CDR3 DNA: TGCGCCAGCAGCCAAGATGCATGGGGGGCCAACACAGATACGCAGTATTTT. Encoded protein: CASSQDAWGANTDTQYF.

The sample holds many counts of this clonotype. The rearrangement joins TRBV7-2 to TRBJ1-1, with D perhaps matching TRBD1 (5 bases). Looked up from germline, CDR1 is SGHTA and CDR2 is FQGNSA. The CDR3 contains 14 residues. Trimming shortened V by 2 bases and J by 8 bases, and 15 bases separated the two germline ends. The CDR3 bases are TGTGCCAGCAGCTTACAGGGCACAGTGGGGGAAGCTTTCTTT. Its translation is CASSLQGTVGEAFF.